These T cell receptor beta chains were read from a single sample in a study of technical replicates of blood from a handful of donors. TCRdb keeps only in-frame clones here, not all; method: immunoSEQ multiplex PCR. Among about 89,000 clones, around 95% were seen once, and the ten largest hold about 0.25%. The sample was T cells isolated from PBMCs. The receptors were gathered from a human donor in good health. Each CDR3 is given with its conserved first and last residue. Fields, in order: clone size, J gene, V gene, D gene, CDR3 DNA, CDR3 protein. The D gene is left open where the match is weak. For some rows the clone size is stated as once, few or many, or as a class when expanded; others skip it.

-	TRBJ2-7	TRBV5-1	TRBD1	TGCGCCAGCAGCTTTGTCCGGGACAGTAACTACGAGCAGTACTTC	CASSFVRDSNYEQYF
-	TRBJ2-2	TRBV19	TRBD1	TGTGCCAGCACAGGGGGGCGGACCAACACCGGGGAGCTGTTTTTT	CASTGGRTNTGELFF
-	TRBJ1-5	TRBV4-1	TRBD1	TGCGCCAGCAGCCAGAGGACAGGGGTTAGCAATCAGCCCCAGCATTTT	CASSQRTGVSNQPQHF
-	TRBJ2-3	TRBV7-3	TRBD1	TGTGCCAGCAGCTTGGGGTCAGGGGGCCTTGCGGATACGCAGTATTTT	CASSLGSGGLADTQYF
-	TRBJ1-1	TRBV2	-	TGTGCCAGCTCCGGGGGGGGATTTTGGGGGAACACTGAAGCTTTCTTT	CASSGGGFWGNTEAFF
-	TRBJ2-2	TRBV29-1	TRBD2	TGCAGCGTTGAAAGGCGGGAGCACACCGGGGAGCTGTTTTTT	CSVERREHTGELFF
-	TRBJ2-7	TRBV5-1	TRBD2	TGCGCCAGCAGCTCACCGGGGCGGAAACTAGCGCGAAGCTCCTACGAGCAGTACTTC	CASSSPGRKLARSSYEQYF
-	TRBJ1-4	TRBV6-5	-	TGTGCCAGCAGTTTATCATTTCGGAGGAATGAAAAACTGTTTTTT	CASSLSFRRNEKLFF
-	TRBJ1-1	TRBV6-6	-	TGTGCCAGCATCCAGCCAAACAGGGATGGCACTGAAGCTTTCTTT	CASIQPNRDGTEAFF
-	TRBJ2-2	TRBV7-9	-	TGTGCCAGCACCTTACAGGGGAACACCGGGGAGCTGTTTTTT	CASTLQGNTGELFF
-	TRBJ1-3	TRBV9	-	TGTGCCAGCAGCGCATTGAGAGACTCTGGAAACACCATATATTTT	CASSALRDSGNTIYF
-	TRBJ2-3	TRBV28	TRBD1	TGTGCCAGCAGCCTACAGGGGTTAGTGACAGATACGCAGTATTTT	CASSLQGLVTDTQYF
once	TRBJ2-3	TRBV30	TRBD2	TGTGCCTGGACCCGGGGGGAAGAGTCGTATTTT	CAWTRGEESYF
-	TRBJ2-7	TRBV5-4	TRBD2	TGTGCCAGCAGCGTTAGCGGGGGGAACTACGAGCAGTACTTC	CASSVSGGNYEQYF
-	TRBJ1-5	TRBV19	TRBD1	TGTGCCAGTAGTCTACAGACAGGGAGGAGGGATCAGCCCCAGCATTTT	CASSLQTGRRDQPQHF
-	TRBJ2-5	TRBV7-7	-	TGTGCCAGCAGCCCTAGCTGGGCCCTCGGGGTTCAAGAGACCCAGTACTTC	CASSPSWALGVQETQYF
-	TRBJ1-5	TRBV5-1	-	TGCGCCAGCAGCTTATCAGGGGATGGACAGCCCCAGCATTTT	CASSLSGDGQPQHF
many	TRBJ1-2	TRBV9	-	TGTGCCAGCAGCTCCCTGGGGGGGTATAACTATGGCTACACCTTC	CASSSLGGYNYGYTF
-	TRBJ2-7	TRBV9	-	TGTGCCAGCAGCGTAAGTTCAGGGGGGTACGAGCAGTACTTC	CASSVSSGGYEQYF
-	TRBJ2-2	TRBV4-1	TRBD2	TGCGCCAGCAGCCAGCCGGGACTAGCGGGAGGTATACGAACCGGGGAGCTGTTTTTT	CASSQPGLAGGIRTGELFF
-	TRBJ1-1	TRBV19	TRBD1	TGTGCCAGTACAGGACAGGGGGAGAGTGAAGCTTTCTTT	CASTGQGESEAFF
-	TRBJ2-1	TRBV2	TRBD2	TGTGCCAGCAGTCCCCGGGCGGGGGGCCTCAATGAGCAGTTCTTC	CASSPRAGGLNEQFF